This T cell receptor (beta chain) was retrieved from a study of shared clonotypes between healthy human individuals. Across the whole study: A few men and a couple of women, aged 18 to 49, were donors. The plates for each donor numbered three CD4 naive, three CD4 memory, two CD8 naive and one CD8 memory.

Details on this clone: A much larger clone lies one base from this, so it may be a read error.

CDR1 and CDR2 from the germline V gene are MNHEY and SVGAGI. Trimming cost V 6 bases and J 0 bases, with 3 bases left between them. The CDR3 covers 13 residues. Each PCR replicate from the sorted subsets contained 150 to 250 ng DNA, which is about 31,000 T cell genomes. TCRdb's copy holds only in-frame clones and misses some; the assay was immunoSEQ multiplex PCR. Altogether some 630,000 clones are present, about three quarters being singletons, with the ten largest covering 1.8%. Within Nashville, Tennessee resided all donors, each a Caucasian adult. This sequence was found in a woman in her 30s in good health. Sequencing was done on a sample of memory CD4+ T cells sorted from blood. The subset was: CD45RA-negative fraction. The chain links TRBV6-5 to TRBJ2-6, with unresolved D. The CDR3 spells CASSSSGANVLTF. CDR3 DNA: TGTGCCAGCAGCTCCTCTGGGGCCAACGTCCTGACTTTC.